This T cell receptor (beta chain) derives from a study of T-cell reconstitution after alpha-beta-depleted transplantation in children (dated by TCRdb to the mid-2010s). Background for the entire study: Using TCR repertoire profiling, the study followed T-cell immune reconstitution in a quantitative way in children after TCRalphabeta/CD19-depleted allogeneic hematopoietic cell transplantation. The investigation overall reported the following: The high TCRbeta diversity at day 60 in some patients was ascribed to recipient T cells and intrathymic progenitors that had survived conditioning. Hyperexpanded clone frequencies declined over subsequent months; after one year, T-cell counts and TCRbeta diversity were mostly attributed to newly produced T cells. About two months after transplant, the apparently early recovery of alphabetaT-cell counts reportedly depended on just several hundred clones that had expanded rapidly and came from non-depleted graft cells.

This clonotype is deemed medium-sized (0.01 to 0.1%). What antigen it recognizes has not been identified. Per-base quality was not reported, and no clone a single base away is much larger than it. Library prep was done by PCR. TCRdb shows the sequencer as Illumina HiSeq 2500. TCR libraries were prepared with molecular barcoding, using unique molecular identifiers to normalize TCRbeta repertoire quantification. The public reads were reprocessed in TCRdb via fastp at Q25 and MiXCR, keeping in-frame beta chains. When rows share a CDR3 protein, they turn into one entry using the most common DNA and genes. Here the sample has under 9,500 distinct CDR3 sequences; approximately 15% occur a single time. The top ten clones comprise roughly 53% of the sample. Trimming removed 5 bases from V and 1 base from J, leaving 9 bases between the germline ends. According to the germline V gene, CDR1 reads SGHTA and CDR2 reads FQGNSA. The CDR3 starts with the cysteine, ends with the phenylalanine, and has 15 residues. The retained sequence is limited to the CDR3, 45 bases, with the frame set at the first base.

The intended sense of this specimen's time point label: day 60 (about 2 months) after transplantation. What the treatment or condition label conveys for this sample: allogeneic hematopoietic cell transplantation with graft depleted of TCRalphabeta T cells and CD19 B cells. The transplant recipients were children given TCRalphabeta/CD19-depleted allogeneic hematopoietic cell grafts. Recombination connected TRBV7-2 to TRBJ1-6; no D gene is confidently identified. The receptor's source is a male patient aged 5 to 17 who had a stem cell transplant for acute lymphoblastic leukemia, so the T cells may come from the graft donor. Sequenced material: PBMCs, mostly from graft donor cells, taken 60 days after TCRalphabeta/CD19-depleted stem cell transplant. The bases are TGTGCCAGCAGCCGGGAGGGTTCCTATAATTCACCCCTCCACTTT. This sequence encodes CASSREGSYNSPLHF.